A single sample is the source of the 9 T cell receptor beta chains below, sequenced in a study of T-cell reconstitution after alpha-beta-depleted transplantation in children. The authors prepared the TCRbeta library with unique molecular identifiers. TCRdb used MiXCR to reprocess the PCR reads, holding one entry per CDR3 protein. The sample lists some 300,000 distinct CDR3 sequences, about 9.3% occurring once. Specimen: PBMCs from the stem cell graft donor, collected from the stem cell graft. The receptors stem from a human donor who donated a stem cell graft to a child with acute lymphoblastic leukemia.

The chain joins TRBV7-2 to TRBJ1-4, with no clear D. Trimming removed 5 bases at V and 0 bases at J, with 13 bases between. CDR1 is SGHTA, CDR2 FQGNSA, per germline. This CDR3 region has 16 residues. DNA for the CDR3: TGTGCCAGCAGCCCCCCCATAGACCCAACTAATGAAAAACTGTTTTTT. Its translation is CASSPPIDPTNEKLFF.

This chain uses TRBV12-3 or TRBV12-4 with TRBJ1-5, with unresolved D. Trimming pared 6 bases from V and 4 bases from J, leaving 7 bases between. CDR3 length: 12 residues. The CDR3 DNA reads as TGTGCCAGCAGCCCTGGAAATCAGCCCCAGCATTTT. Translating gives CASSPGNQPQHF.

This clonotype was observed a few times. V gene TRBV7-2 combines with J gene TRBJ2-3, with D perhaps assigned TRBD1 or TRBD2 (5 bases each). Trimming removed 4 bases at V and 4 bases at J, with 12 bases between. Germline CDR1 reads SGHTA; CDR2 reads FQGNSA. The CDR3 is made up of 14 amino acids. As DNA, the CDR3 is TGTGCCAGCAGCTCGGGACCCAGCTCAGATACGCAGTATTTT. Translating gives CASSSGPSSDTQYF.

The chain uses TRBV19 and TRBJ1-5; D is unclear. Between the trimmed V and J ends, which lost 3 bases and 0 bases, there was a span of 9 bases. The CDR3 has 15 amino acids. Per germline, CDR1 LNHDA and CDR2 SQIVND (reference sequence). CDR3 sequence reads: CASSMELYSNQPQHF. The DNA of the CDR3 is TGTGCCAGTAGTATGGAGCTTTATAGCAATCAGCCCCAGCATTTT.

This sequence joins TRBV7-2 and TRBJ2-7; 8 bases align to TRBD1. The CDR3 consists of 16 residues. Germline trimming cut 1 base from V and 7 bases from J; bases unmatched to any gene: 12. Looked up from germline, CDR1 is SGHTA and CDR2 is FQGNSA. The CDR3 protein is CASSLDRAGGALEQYF. Here the CDR3 DNA reads TGTGCCAGCAGCTTAGATCGCGCAGGGGGCGCGTTGGAGCAGTACTTC.

This clonotype was seen only a few times. The chain uses TRBV6-5 and TRBJ2-5; D may be TRBD1 (6 bases). Germline V lookup: CDR1 MNHEY, CDR2 SVGAGI. The germline V and J ends were trimmed by 3 bases and 4 bases, with 12 bases remaining between them. The CDR3 runs 14 residues. DNA for the CDR3: TGTGCCAGCAGTTATGCAGGGGCGTCAGAGACCCAGTACTTC. Protein product: CASSYAGASETQYF.

This clonotype was counted a few times. The CDR3 DNA reads as TGTGCCAGCAGAACAGGGGGTGAAGCTTTCTTT. It yields the protein CASRTGGEAFF. V usage is TRBV28 and J usage is TRBJ1-1; 8 bases fit TRBD1. Losses at the gene ends were 6 bases for V and 7 bases for J; bases not matched to a gene: 1. CDR3 size: 11 residues. Germline CDR1 reads MDHEN; CDR2 reads SYDVKM.

Only a few counts were recorded for this clonotype. The V and J genes are TRBV5-1 and TRBJ2-3; 12 bases line up with TRBD2. The CDR3 length is 16 residues. CDR1 SGHRS and CDR2 YFSETQ come from the germline V gene. The V gene end was trimmed by 4 bases and the J gene end by 5 bases; junction bases not matched to a gene: 8. The CDR3 sequence is CASSPSTSGSGDTQYF. The CDR3 DNA reads as TGCGCCAGCAGCCCCTCGACTAGCGGGAGTGGAGATACGCAGTATTTT.

There are many counts of this clonotype. This rearrangement joins TRBV5-6 to TRBJ1-4; D call uncertain. The CDR3 sequence is 14 residues long. Trimming stripped 0 bases from V and 9 bases from J, with 12 bases between. Germline CDR1 and CDR2: SGHDT and YYEEEE. Written as DNA, the CDR3 is TGTGCCAGCAGCTTGGCGGCAATACGACAAAAACTGTTTTTT. This codes for CASSLAAIRQKLFF.